This TCR beta chain was sequenced during a study of blood T cell repertoires in COVID-19 (dated by TCRdb to between 2020 and 2021). Study-level background: The collaborator samples originated in the United States, Italy and Spain and spanned the acute and convalescent phases of COVID-19. The prospective study material was composed of cDNA or gDNA derived from T cells, B-cell-depleted T cells, or PBMCs. Subjects who had been exposed to COVID-19, were actively infected with it, or had recovered from it provided the deeply sampled blood TCRbeta repertoires that made up the dataset. A freely available public database, intended as a resource for researchers studying the immune response to SARS-CoV-2, is where the repertoires were released. The samples were drawn from the first 160 participants of the ongoing ImmuneRACE study and from 1,254 subjects provided by 6 global collaborators. A de-identified subject ID, COVID-19 status, age in years and sex were almost always included in the sample metadata. Where available, HLA class I and class II types were taken from metadata supplied by the sample provider and were not determined by assay-based typing.

Turning to this clone: Which antigen it targets is not known. No clone much larger than this one lies a single base away; base qualities are absent.

What the study reported, not specific to this receptor: Clinical and demographic metadata were provided uncurated, with the amount varying by source and participant.

In the prospective study, participants were about 18 to 89 years old, resided in about two dozen geographic areas of the United States, and were enrolled through a virtual design. To assign participants to cohorts, the prospective study relied on clinical history that participants themselves reported in a screening survey and a study questionnaire. Recovered participants in ImmuneRACE Cohort 3 were defined by two consecutive negative NP/OP PCR tests, clearance by a healthcare professional, or resolution of symptoms. In the prospective study, mobile phlebotomists collected whole blood, serum and a nasopharyngeal or oropharyngeal swab from each participant. Participants in the prospective study had the option to provide additional blood draws and questionnaires over an approximately 2-month period. Before DNA extraction, prospective study blood samples were shipped either frozen or at room temperature.

The immunoSEQ Assay, a bias-controlled multiplex PCR, was used to amplify TCRbeta CDR3 regions from genomic DNA. The authors processed their data as follows. The number of nucleated cells in each sample was estimated by amplification of reference gene primers within the assay. To quantify the absolute abundance of each unique TCRbeta CDR3 rearrangement, sequence reads were collapsed and filtered. For each sample, productive Simpson clonality was calculated as the square root of Simpson's diversity index across productive rearrangements. TCRdb obtained this table from immuneACCESS and retained in-frame rearrangements with V and J assigned. These tables miss some clones; where compared with another copy, unresolved V genes account for less than half of the shortfall, and the remainder is unexplained. The D gene and trimming were derived from the DNA, and the V and J assignments and clone size from that table. In all, the sample holds under 500,000 clones, and around 87% of those were seen once. The ten largest make up around 1.1% of the sample.

Trimming accounts for 3 bases at V and 9 bases at J, while the number of junction bases matched to no gene is 5. From the cysteine up to the phenylalanine, the CDR3 has a length of 12 residues. CDR3 DNA is the only sequence kept; it has 36 bases, read in frame from the first base. This receptor chain uses TRBV12-3 or TRBV12-4 and TRBJ2-7; the central 7 bases match TRBD2. This TCR was sampled from a man aged 25-40 years who had recovered from COVID-19. Input material: PBMCs or T cells enriched from blood (not recorded which). The CDR3 is CASSLGGTGQYF. The DNA reads TGTGCCAGCAGTTTGGGGGGGACGGGGCAGTACTTC.